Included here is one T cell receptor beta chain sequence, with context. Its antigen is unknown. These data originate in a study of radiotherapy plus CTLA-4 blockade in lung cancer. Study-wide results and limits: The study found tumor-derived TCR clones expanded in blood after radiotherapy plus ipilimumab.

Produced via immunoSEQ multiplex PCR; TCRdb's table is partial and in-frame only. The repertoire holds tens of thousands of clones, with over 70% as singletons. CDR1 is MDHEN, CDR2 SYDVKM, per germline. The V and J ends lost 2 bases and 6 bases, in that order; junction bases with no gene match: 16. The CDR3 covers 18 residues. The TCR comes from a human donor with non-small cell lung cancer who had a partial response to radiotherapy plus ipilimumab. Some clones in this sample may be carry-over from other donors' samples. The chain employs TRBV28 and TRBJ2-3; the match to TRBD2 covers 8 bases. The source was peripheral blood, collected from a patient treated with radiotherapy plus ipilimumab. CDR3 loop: CASSLPLVRLAGRDTQYF. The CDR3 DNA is TGTGCCAGCAGTTTACCCCTTGTTCGGCTAGCGGGCAGGGATACGCAGTATTTT.